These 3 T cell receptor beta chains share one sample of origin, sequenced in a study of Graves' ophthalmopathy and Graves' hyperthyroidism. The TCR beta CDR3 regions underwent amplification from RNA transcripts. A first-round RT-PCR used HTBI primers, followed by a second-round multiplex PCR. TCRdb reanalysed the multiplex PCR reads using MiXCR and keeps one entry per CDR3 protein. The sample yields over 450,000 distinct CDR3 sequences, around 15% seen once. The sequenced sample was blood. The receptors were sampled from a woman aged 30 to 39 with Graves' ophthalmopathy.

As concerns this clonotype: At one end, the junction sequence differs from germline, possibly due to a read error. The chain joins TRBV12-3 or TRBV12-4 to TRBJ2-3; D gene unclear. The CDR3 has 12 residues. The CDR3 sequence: CASRTYPDTRYF. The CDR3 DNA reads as TGTGCCAGCAGAACTTACCCAGATACGCGGTATTTT.

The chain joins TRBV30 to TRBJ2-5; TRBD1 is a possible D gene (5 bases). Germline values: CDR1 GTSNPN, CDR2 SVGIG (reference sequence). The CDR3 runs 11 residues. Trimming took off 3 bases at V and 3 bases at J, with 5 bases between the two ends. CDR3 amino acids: CAWRGEETQYF. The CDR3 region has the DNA TGTGCCTGGAGAGGGGAAGAGACCCAGTACTTC. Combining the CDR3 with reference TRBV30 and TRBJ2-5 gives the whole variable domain SQTIHQWPATLVQPVGSPLSLECTVEGTSNPNLYWYRQAAGRGLQLLFYSVGIGQISSEVPQNLSASRPQDRQFILSSKKLLLSDSGFYLCAWRGEETQYFGPGTRLLVL.

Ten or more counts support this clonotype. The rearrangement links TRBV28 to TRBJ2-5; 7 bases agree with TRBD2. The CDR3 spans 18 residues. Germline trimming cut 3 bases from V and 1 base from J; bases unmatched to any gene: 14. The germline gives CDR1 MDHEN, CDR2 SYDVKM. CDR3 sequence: CASSFLSWAGETQETQYF. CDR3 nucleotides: TGTGCCAGCAGTTTTCTATCCTGGGCGGGGGAGACCCAAGAGACCCAGTACTTC.